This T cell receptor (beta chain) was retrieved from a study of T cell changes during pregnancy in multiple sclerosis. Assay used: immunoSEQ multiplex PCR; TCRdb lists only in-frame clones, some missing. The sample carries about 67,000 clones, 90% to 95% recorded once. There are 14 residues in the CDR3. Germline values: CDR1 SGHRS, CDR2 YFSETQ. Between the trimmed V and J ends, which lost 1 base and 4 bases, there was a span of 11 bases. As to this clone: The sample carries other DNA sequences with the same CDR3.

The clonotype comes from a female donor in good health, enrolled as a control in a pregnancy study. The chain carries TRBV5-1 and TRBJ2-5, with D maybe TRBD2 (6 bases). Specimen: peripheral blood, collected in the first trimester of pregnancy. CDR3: CASSLSGSPETQYF. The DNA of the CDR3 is TGCGCCAGCAGCTTGAGCGGGTCACCAGAGACCCAGTACTTC. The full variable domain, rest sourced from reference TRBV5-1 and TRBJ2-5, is KAGVTQTPRYLIKTRGQQVTLSCSPISGHRSVSWYQQTPGQGLQFLFEYFSETQRNKGNFPGRFSGRQFSNSRSEMNVSTLELGDSALYLCASSLSGSPETQYFGPGTRLLVL.